This TCR beta chain was recorded in a study of T cell repertoires in cytomegalovirus infection. Study-level background: Epitope selection comprised recently identified HLA-C-restricted CMV epitopes and well-studied HLA-B-restricted CMV epitopes. Public TCR beta signatures provided an indication of both CMV infection and a matching HLA type.

This CDR3 comprises 15 residues. Germline CDR1 reads LGHNA; CDR2 reads YNFKEQ. Trimming stripped 1 base from V and 5 bases from J, with 14 bases between. TCRdb called the reads again in MiXCR, with one record for every CDR3 protein. The repertoire includes approximately 390,000 distinct CDR3 sequences, 34% of them detected once, and roughly 14% sits in the top ten. A note on this clonotype: The antigen is undetermined.

Study-level points and caveats: Cumulative frequency of public TCR beta families picked out carriers of CMV plus the relevant HLA. Dominating the ex vivo response were TCR beta clonotypes that were CMV-specific and HLA-C-restricted.

This sequence originates from a human donor in good health (CMV status not recorded). Some clones in this sample may be carry-over from other donors' samples. The material sequenced was cultured PBMCs, taken from culture after CMV antigen stimulation. The rearrangement joins TRBV4-2 to TRBJ1-2; tentative D call: TRBD1 (5 bases). The CDR3 DNA follows: TGTGCCAGCAGCCAAGCTAAGTCCGGGACTTATGGCTACACCTTC. This encodes CASSQAKSGTYGYTF.